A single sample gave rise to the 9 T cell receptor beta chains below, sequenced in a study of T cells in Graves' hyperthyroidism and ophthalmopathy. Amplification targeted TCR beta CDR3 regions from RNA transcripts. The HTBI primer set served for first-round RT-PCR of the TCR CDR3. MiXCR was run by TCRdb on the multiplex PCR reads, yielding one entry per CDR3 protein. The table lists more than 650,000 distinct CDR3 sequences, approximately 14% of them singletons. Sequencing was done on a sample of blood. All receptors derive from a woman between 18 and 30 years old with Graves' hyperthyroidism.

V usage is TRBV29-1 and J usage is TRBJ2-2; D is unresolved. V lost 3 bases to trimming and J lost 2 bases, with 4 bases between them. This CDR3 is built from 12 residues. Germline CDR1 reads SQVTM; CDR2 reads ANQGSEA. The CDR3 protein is CSVEPNTGELFF. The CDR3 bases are TGCAGCGTTGAGCCAAACACCGGGGAGCTGTTTTTT.

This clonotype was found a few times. The CDR3 loop is CSARVQGLGETQYF. Written as DNA, the CDR3 is TGCAGTGCTAGAGTGCAGGGGCTCGGAGAGACCCAGTACTTC. This chain links TRBV20-1 with TRBJ2-5; tentatively, D is TRBD1 (6 bases). This CDR3 region has 14 residues. V was cut by 1 base and J by 4 bases, with 13 bases left in between. Germline V gene sequence: CDR1 DFQATT, CDR2 SNEGSKA (reference sequence).

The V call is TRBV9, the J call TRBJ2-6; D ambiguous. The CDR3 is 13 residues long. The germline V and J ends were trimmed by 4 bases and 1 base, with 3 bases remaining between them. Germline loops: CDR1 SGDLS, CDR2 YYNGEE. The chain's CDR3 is CASSKSGANVLTF. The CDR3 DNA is TGTGCCAGCAGCAAATCTGGGGCCAACGTCCTGACTTTC.

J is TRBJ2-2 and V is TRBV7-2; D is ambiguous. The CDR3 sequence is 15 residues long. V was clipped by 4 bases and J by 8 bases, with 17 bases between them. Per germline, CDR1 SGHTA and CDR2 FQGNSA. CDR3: CASSSGQGVGGELFF. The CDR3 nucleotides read TGTGCCAGCAGCTCCGGGCAAGGTGTGGGGGGGGAGCTGTTTTTT.

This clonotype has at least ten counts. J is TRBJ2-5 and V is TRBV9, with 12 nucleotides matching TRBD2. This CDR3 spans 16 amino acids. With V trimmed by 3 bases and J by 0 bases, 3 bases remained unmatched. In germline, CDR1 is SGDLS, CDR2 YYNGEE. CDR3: CASSAGLAGNQETQYF. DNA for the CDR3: TGTGCCAGCAGCGCAGGACTAGCGGGGAACCAAGAGACCCAGTACTTC. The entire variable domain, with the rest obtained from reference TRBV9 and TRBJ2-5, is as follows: DSGVTQTPKHLITATGQRVTLRCSPRSGDLSVYWYQQSLDQGLQFLIQYYNGEERAKGNILERFSAQQFPDLHSELNLSSLELGDSALYFCASSAGLAGNQETQYFGPGTRLLVL.

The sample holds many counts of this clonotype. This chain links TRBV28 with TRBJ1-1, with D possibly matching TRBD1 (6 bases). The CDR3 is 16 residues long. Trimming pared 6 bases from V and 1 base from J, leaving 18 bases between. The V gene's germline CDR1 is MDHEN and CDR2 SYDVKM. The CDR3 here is CASRAAGGSGNTEAFF. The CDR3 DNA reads TGTGCCAGCAGGGCCGCCGGGGGCTCTGGGAACACTGAAGCTTTCTTT.

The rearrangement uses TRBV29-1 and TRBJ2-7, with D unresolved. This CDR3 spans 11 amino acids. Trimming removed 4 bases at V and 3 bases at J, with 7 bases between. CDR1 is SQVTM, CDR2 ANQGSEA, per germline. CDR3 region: CSVVQSYEQYF. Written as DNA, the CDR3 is TGCAGCGTTGTTCAGAGCTACGAGCAGTACTTC.

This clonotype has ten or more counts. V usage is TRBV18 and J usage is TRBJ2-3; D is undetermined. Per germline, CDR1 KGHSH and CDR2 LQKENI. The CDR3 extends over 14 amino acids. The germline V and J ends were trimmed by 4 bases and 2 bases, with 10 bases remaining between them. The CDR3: CASSHTQDTDTQYF. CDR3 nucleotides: TGTGCCAGCTCACACACCCAGGACACAGATACGCAGTATTTT.

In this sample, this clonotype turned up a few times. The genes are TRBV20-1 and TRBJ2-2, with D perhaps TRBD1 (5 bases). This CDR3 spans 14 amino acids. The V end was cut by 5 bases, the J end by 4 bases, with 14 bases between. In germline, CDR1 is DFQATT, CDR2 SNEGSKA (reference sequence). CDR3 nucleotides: TGCAGTGCTCACGACAGCCGCGGCACCGGGGAGCTGTTTTTT. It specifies CSAHDSRGTGELFF.